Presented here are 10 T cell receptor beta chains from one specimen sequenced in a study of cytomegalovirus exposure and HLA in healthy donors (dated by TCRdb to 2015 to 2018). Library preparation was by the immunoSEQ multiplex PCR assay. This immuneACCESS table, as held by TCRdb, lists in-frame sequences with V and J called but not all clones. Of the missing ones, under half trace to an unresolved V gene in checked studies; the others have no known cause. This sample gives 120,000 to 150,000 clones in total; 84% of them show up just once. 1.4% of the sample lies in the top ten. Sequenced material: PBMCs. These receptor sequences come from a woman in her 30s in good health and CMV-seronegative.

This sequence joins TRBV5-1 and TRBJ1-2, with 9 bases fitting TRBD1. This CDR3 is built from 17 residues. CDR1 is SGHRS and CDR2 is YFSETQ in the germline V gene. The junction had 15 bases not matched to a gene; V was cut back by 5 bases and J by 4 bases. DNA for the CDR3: TGCGCCAGCAGACTGCCTAACATCCGACAGGGGGGCTATGGCTACACCTTC. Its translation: CASRLPNIRQGGYGYTF. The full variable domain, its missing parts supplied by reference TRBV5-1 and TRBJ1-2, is KAGVTQTPRYLIKTRGQQVTLSCSPISGHRSVSWYQQTPGQGLQFLFEYFSETQRNKGNFPGRFSGRQFSNSRSEMNVSTLELGDSALYLCASRLPNIRQGGYGYTFGSGTRLTVV.

The CDR3 is CATSRDNGRGNTIYF. CDR3 bases: TGTGCCACCAGCAGAGATAATGGGCGTGGAAACACCATATATTTT. The chain joins TRBV15 to TRBJ1-3, with D unresolved. Trimming left V 0 bases short and J 3 bases short, with 9 bases between. Germline V gene data show CDR1 as LNHNV and CDR2 as YYDKDF (reference sequence). This CDR3 contains 15 residues.

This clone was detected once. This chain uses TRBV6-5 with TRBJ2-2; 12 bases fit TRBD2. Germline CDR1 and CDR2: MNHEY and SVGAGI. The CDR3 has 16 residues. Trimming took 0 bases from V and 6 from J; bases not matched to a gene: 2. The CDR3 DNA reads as TGTGCCAGCAGTTACTCCCCTAGCGGGGGGGCCGGGGAGCTGTTTTTT. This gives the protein CASSYSPSGGAGELFF.

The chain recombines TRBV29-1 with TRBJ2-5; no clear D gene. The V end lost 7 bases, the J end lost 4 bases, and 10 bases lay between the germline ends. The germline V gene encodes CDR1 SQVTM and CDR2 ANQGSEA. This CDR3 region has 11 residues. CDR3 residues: CSATVGETQYF. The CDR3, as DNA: TGCAGCGCAACAGTCGGAGAGACCCAGTACTTC.

CDR3 region: CASREGQGVVGYTF. CDR3 DNA sequence: TGTGCCAGCAGGGAGGGACAGGGGGTCGTTGGCTACACCTTC. The rearrangement links TRBV2 to TRBJ1-2, with 11 bases identical to TRBD1. Per germline, CDR1 SNHLY and CDR2 FYNNEI. CDR3 length equals 14 residues. V shed 6 bases, J shed 7 bases, and the junction held 7 bases outside the gene matches.

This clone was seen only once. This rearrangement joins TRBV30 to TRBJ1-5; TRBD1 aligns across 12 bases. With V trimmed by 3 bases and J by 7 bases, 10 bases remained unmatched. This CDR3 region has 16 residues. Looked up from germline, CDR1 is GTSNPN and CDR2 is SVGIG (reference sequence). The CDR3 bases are TGTGCCTGGAGGCGGCCCGGGACAGGGGGCGGGCAGCCCCAGCATTTT. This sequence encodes CAWRRPGTGGGQPQHF. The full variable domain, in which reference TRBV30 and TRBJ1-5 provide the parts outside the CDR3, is SQTIHQWPATLVQPVGSPLSLECTVEGTSNPNLYWYRQAAGRGLQLLFYSVGIGQISSEVPQNLSASRPQDRQFILSSKKLLLSDSGFYLCAWRRPGTGGGQPQHFGDGTRLSIL.

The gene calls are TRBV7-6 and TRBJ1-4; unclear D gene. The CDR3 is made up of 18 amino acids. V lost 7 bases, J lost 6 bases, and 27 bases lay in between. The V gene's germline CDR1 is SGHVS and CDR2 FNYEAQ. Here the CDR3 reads CASNSRHSWADDYEKLFF. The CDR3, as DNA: TGTGCCAGCAACTCCAGACATTCGTGGGCTGATGATTATGAAAAACTGTTTTTT.

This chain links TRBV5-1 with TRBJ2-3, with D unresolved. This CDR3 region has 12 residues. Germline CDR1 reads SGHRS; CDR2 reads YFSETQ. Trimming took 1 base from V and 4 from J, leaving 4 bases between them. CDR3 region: CASSLPADTQYF. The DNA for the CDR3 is TGCGCCAGCAGCTTGCCCGCAGATACGCAGTATTTT.

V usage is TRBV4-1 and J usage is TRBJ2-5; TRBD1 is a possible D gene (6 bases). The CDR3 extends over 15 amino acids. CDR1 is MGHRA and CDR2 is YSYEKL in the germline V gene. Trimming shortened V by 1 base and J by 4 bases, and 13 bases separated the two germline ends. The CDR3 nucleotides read TGCGCCAGCAGCCAAGGAAAAAACAGGGCAGAGACCCAGTACTTC. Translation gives CASSQGKNRAETQYF.

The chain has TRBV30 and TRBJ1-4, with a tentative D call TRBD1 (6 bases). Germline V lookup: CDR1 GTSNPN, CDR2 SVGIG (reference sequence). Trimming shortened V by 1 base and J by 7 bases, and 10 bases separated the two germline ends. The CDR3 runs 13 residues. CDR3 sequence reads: CAWSGQVREKLFF. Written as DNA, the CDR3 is TGTGCCTGGAGTGGACAGGTGCGTGAAAAACTGTTTTTT.